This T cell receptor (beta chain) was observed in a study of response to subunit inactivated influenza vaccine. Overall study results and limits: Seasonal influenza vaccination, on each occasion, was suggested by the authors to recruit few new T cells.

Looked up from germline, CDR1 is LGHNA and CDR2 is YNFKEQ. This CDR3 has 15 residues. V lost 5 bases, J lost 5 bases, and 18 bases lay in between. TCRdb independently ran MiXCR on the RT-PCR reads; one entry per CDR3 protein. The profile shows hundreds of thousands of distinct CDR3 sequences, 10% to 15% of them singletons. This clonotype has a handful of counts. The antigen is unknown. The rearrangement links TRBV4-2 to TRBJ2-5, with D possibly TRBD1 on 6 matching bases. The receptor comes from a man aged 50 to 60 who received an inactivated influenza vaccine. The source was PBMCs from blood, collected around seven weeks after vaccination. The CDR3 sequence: CASSALLQGMETQYF. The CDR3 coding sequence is TGTGCCAGCAGCGCCCTACTCCAGGGGATGGAGACCCAGTACTTC.